Given below is one T cell receptor beta chain in context. This record comes from a study of T cell responses to AZD1222 COVID-19 vaccine. Pooled in the analysis were second doses at about 4 or about 12 weeks. The assay was immunoSEQ multiplex PCR, and TCRdb's table has in-frame clones only and misses some. This sample has fewer than 130,000 clones, with about 94% found just once. The CDR3 covers 13 residues. V was cut by 2 bases and J by 10 bases, with 11 bases left in between. This receptor was obtained from an adult who received the AZD1222 COVID-19 vaccine. The sample was peripheral blood, taken 28 days after the second AZD1222 dose. J is TRBJ1-4 and V is TRBV12-3 or TRBV12-4; D is uncertain. As DNA, the CDR3 is TGTGCCAGCAGTTTACCCCCGATCGGAAAACTGTTTTTT. It encodes CASSLPPIGKLFF.